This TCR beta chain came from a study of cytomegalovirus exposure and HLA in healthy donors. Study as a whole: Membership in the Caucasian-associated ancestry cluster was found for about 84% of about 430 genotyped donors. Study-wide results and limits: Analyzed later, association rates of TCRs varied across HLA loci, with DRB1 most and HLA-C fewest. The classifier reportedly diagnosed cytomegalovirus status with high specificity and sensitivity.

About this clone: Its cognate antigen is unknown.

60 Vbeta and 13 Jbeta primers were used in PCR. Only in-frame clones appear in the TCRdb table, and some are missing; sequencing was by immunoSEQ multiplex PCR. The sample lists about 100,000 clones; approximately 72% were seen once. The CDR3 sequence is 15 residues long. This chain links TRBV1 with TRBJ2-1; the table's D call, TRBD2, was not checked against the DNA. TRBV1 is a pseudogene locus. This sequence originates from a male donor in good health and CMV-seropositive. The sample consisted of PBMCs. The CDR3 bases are TGCACCAGCAGCCAAGCTTCGTTAGCCTACAATGAGCAGTTCTTC. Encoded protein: CTSSQASLAYNEQFF.